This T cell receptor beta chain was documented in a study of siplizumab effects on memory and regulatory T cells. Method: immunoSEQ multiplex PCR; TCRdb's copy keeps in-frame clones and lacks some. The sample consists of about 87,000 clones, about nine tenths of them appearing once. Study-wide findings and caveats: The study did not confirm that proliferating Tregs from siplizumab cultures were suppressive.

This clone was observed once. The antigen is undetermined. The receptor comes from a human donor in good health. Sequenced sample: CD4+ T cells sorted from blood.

The CDR3 DNA is TGTGCCAGCAGAGCTTCCCATATTGATGGCTACACCTTC. It is translated as CASRASHIDGYTF. The gene calls are TRBV28 and TRBJ1-2; D gene unclear. This CDR3 comprises 13 residues. Germline V gene data show CDR1 as MDHEN and CDR2 as SYDVKM. With 6 bases removed from V and 6 bases from J, the gap between germline ends came to 14 bases.